This T cell receptor beta chain originates from a study of identical twins. A few counts support this clonotype. Its matching antigen is unknown. TCRdb re-derived calls from the 5' RACE reads in MiXCR, one entry per CDR3 protein. The repertoire holds roughly 570,000 distinct CDR3 sequences, with 9% to 10% as singletons. Every one of the donors was a healthy Caucasian. Whole-study results and caveats: Donors were not followed over many years; analysis was cross-sectional. Zero-insertion findings could be partly confounded by invariant cells (MAIT and iNKT cells).

These records were also assigned to another study, of yellow fever vaccine responses in identical twins.

The sequence came from a woman younger than 35 in good health. Sequencing was done on a sample of PBMCs.

This chain's CDR3 is CASSQGRQGNTDTQYF. CDR3 nucleotides: TGCGCCAGCAGCCAAGGGCGACAGGGGAACACAGATACGCAGTATTTT. This chain connects TRBV4-3 to TRBJ2-3, with TRBD1 identical over 8 bases. This CDR3 is 16 amino acids long. Germline V gives CDR1 LGHNA, CDR2 YSLEER. The trim removed 1 base at V and 2 bases at J, leaving 5 bases unmatched.